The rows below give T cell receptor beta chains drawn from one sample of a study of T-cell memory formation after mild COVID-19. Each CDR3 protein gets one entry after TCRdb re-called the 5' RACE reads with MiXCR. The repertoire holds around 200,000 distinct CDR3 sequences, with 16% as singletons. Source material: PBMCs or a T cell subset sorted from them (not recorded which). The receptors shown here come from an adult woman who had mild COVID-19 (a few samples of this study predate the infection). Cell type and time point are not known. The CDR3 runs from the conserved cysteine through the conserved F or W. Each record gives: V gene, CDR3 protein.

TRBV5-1,CASSSHLAGDNEQFF
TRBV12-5,CASGSGGEQFF
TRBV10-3,CAISESTSGRVRYEQYF
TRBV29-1,CSVAHTSGIYNEQFF
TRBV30,CAWRGTGGVRGYTF
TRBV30,CAWSVGRGQPQHF
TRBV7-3,CASSFRTRRSTDTQYF
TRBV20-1,CSARPPGQRPYEQYF
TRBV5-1,CASSRDRDTEQYF
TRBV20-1,CSAPDRRFTEAFF
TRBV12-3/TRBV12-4,CASIFWATDTQYF
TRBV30,CAWSLLDRNTGELFF
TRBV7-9,CASSLDRVLPGEQYF
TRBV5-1,CASSLSGGAENEQFF
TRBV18,CASSLTLQETQYF
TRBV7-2,CASSPPGGLSFF
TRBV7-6,CASSRLRGDGSVSNEQFF
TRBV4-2,CASSPQPGQGTTDTQYF
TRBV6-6,CASSYSSREQFF
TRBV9,CASSVATDSGELFF
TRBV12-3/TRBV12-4,CASPGALMNTEAFF
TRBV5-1,CASSLQGLGNSPLHF
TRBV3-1,CASSQANNEQFF
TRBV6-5,CASSYLYEQYF
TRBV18,CASSPGVYSNQPQHF
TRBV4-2,CASSQDHGYGNTIYF
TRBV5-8,CASSRNEQYF
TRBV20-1,CSASRASGRAGNEQFF
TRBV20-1,CSARATSGLGQYF